This passage covers 32 T cell receptor beta chains from one sample sequenced in a study of shared clonotypes between healthy human individuals. Repertoires were generated with immunoSEQ multiplex PCR, while TCRdb's copy carries only in-frame clones and drops some. The sample gives 1.5 million to 2.5 million clones, approximately 94% of which show up once; 0.9% to 1.5% is in the top ten. Positive CCR7 selection of CD45RO-negative cells yielded the naive CD8 cells, and terminally differentiated effector memory CD45RA+ cells were excluded. Sequencing was carried out using naive CD8+ T cells sorted from blood. These receptors came from a man between 18 and 29 years old in good health.

The table lists this clone with a few counts. The rearrangement uses TRBV7-8 and TRBJ1-2; D is unresolved. The CDR3 runs 13 residues. With 5 bases removed from V and 4 bases from J, the gap between germline ends came to 11 bases. The germline V gene encodes CDR1 SGHVS and CDR2 FQNEAQ. The CDR3: CASSTPGSYGYTF. The CDR3 DNA follows: TGTGCCAGCAGCACCCCGGGGAGCTATGGCTACACCTTC.

This rearrangement joins TRBV6-1 to TRBJ2-7; 8 bases match TRBD2. The CDR3 runs to 14 residues. The germline gives CDR1 MNHNS, CDR2 SASEGT. V gave up 6 bases and J gave up 1 base; unmatched junction bases: 5. CDR3 nucleotide sequence: TGTGCCAGCAGGCATCAGCGGGGGTCCTACGAGCAGTACTTC. It yields the protein CASRHQRGSYEQYF.

The chain uses TRBV2 and TRBJ1-5; D is undetermined. The CDR3 loop spans 14 amino acids. Germline V lookup: CDR1 SNHLY, CDR2 FYNNEI. V dropped 3 bases and J dropped 4 bases, with 10 bases sitting between them. DNA for the CDR3: TGTGCCAGCAGTGAGGAATTCAGTAATCAGCCCCAGCATTTT. This codes for CASSEEFSNQPQHF.

The gene calls are TRBV2 and TRBJ2-7; D is unresolved. Germline CDR1 and CDR2: SNHLY and FYNNEI. Trimming shortened V by 0 bases and J by 9 bases, and 15 bases separated the two germline ends. This CDR3 contains 14 residues. The CDR3 DNA is TGTGCCAGCAGTGAAGCGCTTGATCCGGAGAGGCAGTACTTC. This sequence encodes CASSEALDPERQYF.

This chain uses TRBV6-1 with TRBJ2-7; D unresolved. Per the germline V gene, CDR1 is MNHNS and CDR2 is SASEGT. The V end lost 7 bases, the J end lost 2 bases, and 15 bases lay between the germline ends. The CDR3 runs to 14 residues. The CDR3 region has the DNA TGTGCCAGCACTCCCGTCGTTGCTACCTACGAGCAGTACTTC. It yields the protein CASTPVVATYEQYF.

Of note for this clone: Within the sample, other DNA sequences also encode this same CDR3. J is TRBJ2-1 and V is TRBV7-9; D not certain. Germline CDR1 SEHNR, CDR2 FQNEAQ (reference sequence). The CDR3 has 12 amino acids. V was cut by 0 bases and J by 6 bases, with 3 bases left in between. The CDR3 bases are TGTGCCAGCAGCTTAGCTCGCAATGAGCAGTTCTTC. As protein: CASSLARNEQFF.

The rearrangement links TRBV6-5 to TRBJ1-2; a weak D match, TRBD1 (5 bases). This CDR3 has 12 amino acids. CDR1 is MNHEY and CDR2 is SVGAGI in the germline V gene. Trimming stripped 6 bases from V and 5 bases from J, with 10 bases between. The CDR3 nucleotides are TGTGCCAGCAGGATAGACAGTTATGGCTACACCTTC. The encoded protein is CASRIDSYGYTF.

Details on this clone: A read error is likely here: a far larger clone is one base away. The chain recombines TRBV13 with TRBJ1-1; a weak D match, TRBD1 (5 bases). CDR1 and CDR2 from the germline V gene are PRHDT and FYEKMQ (reference sequence). The CDR3 is 13 residues long. The V end lost 5 bases, the J end lost 1 base, and 8 bases lay between the germline ends. The CDR3 sequence: CASSVRGNTEAFF. The CDR3, as DNA: TGTGCCAGCAGCGTAAGGGGGAACACTGAAGCTTTCTTT.

V and J are TRBV30 and TRBJ2-5; D is possibly TRBD2 (5 bases). Between the trimmed V and J ends, which lost 0 bases and 4 bases, there was a span of 9 bases. Germline CDR1 reads GTSNPN; CDR2 reads SVGIG (reference sequence). The CDR3 loop spans 13 amino acids. The CDR3 bases are TGTGCCTGGAGTGTTAGTGGGAGAGAGACCCAGTACTTC. Amino acid sequence: CAWSVSGRETQYF.

This chain connects TRBV10-2 to TRBJ1-5, with D perhaps TRBD1 (6 bases). This CDR3 region has 13 residues. Trimming pared 3 bases from V and 8 bases from J, leaving 11 bases between. From germline, CDR1 is WSHSY and CDR2 SAAADI. As DNA, the CDR3 is TGCGCCAGCAGTGATGGGACACCCGAGCCCCAGCATTTT. It specifies CASSDGTPEPQHF.

This sequence joins TRBV28 and TRBJ1-1; no clear D gene. The CDR3 covers 13 residues. V shed 6 bases and J shed 5 bases, with 13 bases lying between them. Germline CDR1 is MDHEN and CDR2 is SYDVKM. The CDR3 sequence is CASRPIGGTEAFF. The CDR3 DNA reads as TGTGCCAGCAGGCCCATAGGAGGGACTGAAGCTTTCTTT.

The chain carries TRBV6-1 and TRBJ2-3, with 7 bases that match TRBD1. CDR1 and CDR2 from the germline V gene are MNHNS and SASEGT. CDR3 length: 16 residues. Trimming removed 1 base from V and 0 bases from J; junction bases left unmatched: 4. In DNA, the CDR3 is TGTGCCAGCAGTGAAGGACAGGGCACTAGCACAGATACGCAGTATTTT. Translated: CASSEGQGTSTDTQYF.

About this clone: The sample carries other DNA sequences with the same CDR3. The rearrangement joins TRBV5-1 to TRBJ2-5; perhaps D is TRBD1 or TRBD2 (5 bases each). The CDR3 has 15 amino acids. Germline V lookup: CDR1 SGHRS, CDR2 YFSETQ. The V end was cut by 0 bases, the J end by 1 base, with 10 bases between. CDR3 coding DNA: TGCGCCAGCAGCTTGGGTCCGGGGACCCAAGAGACCCAGTACTTC. It is translated as CASSLGPGTQETQYF.

The rearrangement links TRBV27 to TRBJ2-1; 7 bases fit TRBD1. The CDR3 is 16 amino acids. Germline CDR1 reads MNHEY; CDR2 reads SMNVEV (reference sequence). V was pared by 5 bases and J by 7 bases, with 14 bases of the junction left unmatched. This CDR3 is CASSPGPGQKNNEQFF. CDR3 DNA: TGTGCCAGCAGTCCAGGTCCGGGACAGAAAAATAATGAGCAGTTCTTC.

This sequence joins TRBV28 and TRBJ2-1; TRBD1 matches 10 bases. Germline loops: CDR1 MDHEN, CDR2 SYDVKM. V lost 1 base and J lost 6; bases outside the gene matches: 3. CDR3 length: 15 amino acids. The CDR3 loop reads CASSLFRTGGNEQFF. In nucleotides, the CDR3 is TGTGCCAGCAGTTTATTCCGGACAGGGGGCAATGAGCAGTTCTTC.

This clone appeared a single time. The chain employs TRBV4-3 and TRBJ1-4; the D gene is possibly TRBD1 (5 bases). Trimming left V 0 bases short and J 5 bases short, with 13 bases between. The CDR3 spans 16 residues. Per germline, CDR1 LGHNA and CDR2 YSLEER. CDR3 amino acids: CASSQDTGTENEKLFF. The CDR3 DNA follows: TGCGCCAGCAGCCAAGATACCGGGACCGAGAATGAAAAACTGTTTTTT.

Details on this clone: The germline gene is not matched at one end of the junction; a read error may be the cause. This chain joins TRBV5-4 and TRBJ2-1, with D perhaps TRBD1 (6 bases). CDR1 SGHNT and CDR2 YYREEE come from the germline V gene (reference sequence). There are 12 residues in the CDR3. The CDR3 nucleotides read TGTGCCAGCAGCGGGGGCATAGGTACTATGGTCTTC. Translating it yields CASSGGIGTMVF.

The V gene is TRBV7-6, the J gene TRBJ1-1; 7 bases match TRBD1. Germline lookup yields CDR1 SGHVS and CDR2 FNYEAQ. This CDR3 is built from 15 residues. V was pared by 1 base and J by 5 bases, with 7 bases of the junction left unmatched. CDR3 DNA: TGTGCCAGCAGCTTAGGGGTACAGGGGTTTACTGAAGCTTTCTTT. Protein product: CASSLGVQGFTEAFF.

As regards this clone: The same CDR3 also results from other DNA sequences found in this sample. The CDR3 DNA follows: TGCGCCAGCAGCCGGGGGACAGGCTACGAGCAGTACTTC. It codes for CASSRGTGYEQYF. V usage is TRBV4-1 and J usage is TRBJ2-7; 8 nucleotides align to TRBD1. J was trimmed by 3 bases and V by 4 bases; bases with no gene match: 2. Per the germline V gene, CDR1 is MGHRA and CDR2 is YSYEKL. The CDR3 loop spans 13 amino acids.

The chain employs TRBV7-9 and TRBJ1-1, with 8 bases that match TRBD1. Looked up from germline, CDR1 is SEHNR and CDR2 is FQNEAQ (reference sequence). The CDR3 extends over 14 amino acids. Trimming cost V 5 bases and J 10 bases; bases outside gene matches: 12. The CDR3 DNA sequence: TGTGCCAGCAGCACAGGACAGGGCCTCCTCCTAGCTTTCTTT. Its translation: CASSTGQGLLLAFF.

The sample holds one count of this clone. The gene calls are TRBV6-1 and TRBJ2-7, with 7 bases lining up with TRBD2. V was clipped by 1 base and J by 3 bases; unmatched bases: 6. The length of the CDR3 is 15 residues. Germline V gives CDR1 MNHNS, CDR2 SASEGT. The CDR3 spells CASSEGLAEIYEQYF. In DNA form, the CDR3 reads TGTGCCAGCAGTGAAGGACTAGCCGAGATCTACGAGCAGTACTTC.

CDR3 in amino acids: CASSLRVEDTQYF. The CDR3 DNA reads TGTGCCAGCAGCTTAAGGGTGGAAGATACGCAGTATTTT. V and J are TRBV7-9 and TRBJ2-3; D ambiguous. The CDR3 spans 13 residues. Trimming shortened V by 2 bases and J by 5 bases, and 8 bases separated the two germline ends. Germline CDR1 and CDR2: SEHNR and FQNEAQ (reference sequence).

CDR3 protein: CASRRAGRDNEQFF. CDR3 nucleotides: TGCGCCAGCAGGAGAGCGGGACGGGACAATGAGCAGTTCTTC. The rearrangement joins TRBV10-2 to TRBJ2-1, with 7 bases identical to TRBD2. The CDR3 contains 14 residues. CDR1 is WSHSY and CDR2 is SAAADI in the germline V gene. The junction had 7 bases not matched to a gene; V was cut back by 6 bases and J by 5 bases.

In its sample, this clone was seen once. V usage is TRBV4-1 and J usage is TRBJ1-3; D remains ambiguous. Germline CDR1 is MGHRA and CDR2 is YSYEKL. The CDR3 consists of 16 residues. V gave up 1 base and J gave up 0 bases, with 10 bases separating them. In DNA, the CDR3 is TGCGCCAGCAGCCAAGTCAACCTAGCCTCTGGAAACACCATATATTTT. Translating gives CASSQVNLASGNTIYF.

Only one count was recorded for this clone. The same CDR3 also results from other DNA sequences found in this sample. This sequence joins TRBV7-8 and TRBJ2-3, with D possibly matching TRBD2 (6 bases). The germline V and J ends were trimmed by 5 bases and 0 bases, with 12 bases remaining between them. CDR3 size: 15 residues. In germline, CDR1 is SGHVS, CDR2 FQNEAQ. The CDR3: CASSPAGGSTDTQYF. The CDR3 bases are TGTGCCAGCAGCCCCGCCGGGGGTAGCACAGATACGCAGTATTTT.

The CDR3 spells CASSFHRVAEAFF. CDR3 DNA sequence: TGTGCCAGCAGTTTCCACAGGGTGGCTGAAGCTTTCTTT. The V and J genes are TRBV28 and TRBJ1-1; maybe TRBD1 (6 bases). CDR1 and CDR2 (germline): MDHEN, SYDVKM. V was trimmed by 3 bases and J by 6 bases, leaving 11 bases between them. The length of the CDR3 is 13 residues.

This rearrangement joins TRBV6-1 to TRBJ1-4, with D unclear. The CDR3 spans 12 residues. Germline V gene data show CDR1 as MNHNS and CDR2 as SASEGT. Between the trimmed V and J ends, which lost 6 bases and 8 bases, there was a span of 10 bases. The DNA of the CDR3 is TGTGCCAGCAGAGGAACGGGGGAAAAACTGTTTTTT. It encodes CASRGTGEKLFF.

This clone came up once. The V call is TRBV5-1, the J call TRBJ2-7; D unclear. The V and J ends lost 0 bases and 2 bases respectively, with 6 bases between them. This CDR3 comprises 13 residues. Germline assignment: CDR1 SGHRS and CDR2 YFSETQ. In nucleotides, the CDR3 is TGCGCCAGCAGCTTGGATCCGACCTACGAGCAGTACTTC. This codes for CASSLDPTYEQYF.

CDR3 sequence: CASSSGTSGGRLEQFF. The CDR3 DNA follows: TGTGCCAGCAGTTCAGGGACTAGCGGGGGACGCCTCGAGCAGTTCTTC. The rearrangement joins TRBV6-5 to TRBJ2-1; 14 bases are shared with TRBD2. V lost 4 bases, J lost 10 bases, and 9 bases stayed unmatched. Germline CDR1 is MNHEY and CDR2 is SVGAGI. This CDR3 spans 16 amino acids.

The CDR3 sequence: CAWSVGTTAPEAFF. In DNA form, the CDR3 reads TGTGCCTGGAGTGTAGGCACTACGGCTCCTGAAGCTTTCTTT. The chain joins TRBV30 to TRBJ1-1; D remains ambiguous. Germline loops: CDR1 GTSNPN, CDR2 SVGIG (reference sequence). The germline V and J ends were trimmed by 0 bases and 6 bases, with 14 bases remaining between them. The CDR3 is 14 amino acids.

The V call is TRBV7-9, the J call TRBJ2-4; 10 positions agree with TRBD1. The CDR3 contains 17 residues. From germline, CDR1 is SEHNR and CDR2 FQNEAQ (reference sequence). V lost 5 bases, J lost 1 base, and 8 bases stayed unmatched. CDR3 sequence: CASSPSTGGEAKNIQYF. The CDR3 nucleotides read TGTGCCAGCAGCCCCTCGACAGGGGGCGAGGCCAAAAACATTCAGTACTTC.

The chain is built from TRBV6-5 and TRBJ1-2, with TRBD1 matching over 7 bases. The CDR3 spans 14 residues. The V segment lost 8 bases and the J segment 2 bases; nucleotides outside the gene matches: 8. Germline V CDR1 and CDR2: MNHEY, SVGAGI. The CDR3: CASAQWGQNYGYTF. The DNA for the CDR3 is TGTGCCAGCGCGCAATGGGGACAGAACTATGGCTACACCTTC.